These T cell receptor beta chains were read from a single sample in a study of cytomegalovirus exposure and HLA in healthy donors. Assay used: immunoSEQ multiplex PCR; TCRdb lists only in-frame clones, some missing. The table records some 130,000 clones, roughly 80% of them present only once. Sequences were obtained from PBMCs. These receptors all stem from a woman aged 45 to 65 in good health and CMV-seropositive. The CDR3 runs from the conserved cysteine through the conserved F or W. A D gene is named only where the DNA matches it firmly. Not every row has a clone size; where given, it reads once, few, many or a size class.

D: TRBD1; size: -; V: TRBV29-1; J: TRBJ2-2; CDR3: CSVVGQGTWELFF; DNA: TGCAGCGTTGTGGGACAGGGTACCTGGGAGCTGTTTTTT
D: -; size: -; V: TRBV28; J: TRBJ2-1; CDR3: CASSLNQGGNRQFF; DNA: TGTGCCAGCAGTTTAAACCAGGGCGGGAACCGGCAGTTCTTC
D: -; size: -; V: TRBV30; J: TRBJ2-4; CDR3: CAWNTVGGLTHF; DNA: TGTGCCTGGAACACGGTTGGGGGACTTACACACTTC
D: -; size: -; V: TRBV7-8; J: TRBJ2-3; CDR3: CASSTNTDTQYF; DNA: TGTGCCAGCAGCACAAACACAGATACGCAGTATTTT
D: -; size: few; V: TRBV6-4; J: TRBJ1-1; CDR3: CASMRATGNTEAFF; DNA: TGTGCCAGCATGAGAGCGACAGGGAACACTGAAGCTTTCTTT
D: TRBD1; size: once; V: TRBV15; J: TRBJ1-6; CDR3: CASGSGQGSPLHF; DNA: TGTGCCAGCGGGTCAGGACAGGGGTCACCCCTCCACTTT
D: -; size: -; V: TRBV7-2; J: TRBJ1-2; CDR3: CASSLRNRGYTF; DNA: TGTGCCAGCAGCTTAAGAAACAGGGGCTACACCTTC
D: -; size: -; V: TRBV7-3; J: TRBJ2-1; CDR3: CASSTGTYNEQFF; DNA: TGTGCCAGCAGCACCGGGACATACAATGAGCAGTTCTTC
D: -; size: -; V: TRBV7-2; J: TRBJ2-3; CDR3: CASSLVAGTTDTQYF; DNA: TGTGCCAGCAGCTTAGTCGCGGGGACCACAGATACGCAGTATTTT
D: TRBD1; size: -; V: TRBV27; J: TRBJ1-6; CDR3: CASSLRTGSGSPLHF; DNA: TGTGCCAGCAGTTTGAGGACAGGGTCGGGATCACCCCTCCACTTT
D: TRBD1; size: once; V: TRBV19; J: TRBJ2-6; CDR3: CASSIYARGLSGANVLTF; DNA: TGTGCCAGTAGTATATACGCCAGGGGGCTCTCTGGGGCCAACGTCCTGACTTTC
D: -; size: -; V: TRBV7-7; J: TRBJ2-1; CDR3: CASSPGQTYNEQFF; DNA: TGTGCTAGCAGCCCCGGACAGACCTACAATGAGCAGTTCTTC
D: -; size: -; V: TRBV9; J: TRBJ2-1; CDR3: CASSVRPAGNEQFF; DNA: TGTGCCAGCAGCGTAAGACCGGCAGGGAATGAGCAGTTCTTC
D: -; size: few; V: TRBV27; J: TRBJ1-2; CDR3: CASSLIQGLHGYTF; DNA: TGTGCCAGCAGTTTAATACAGGGTCTACATGGCTACACCTTC
D: -; size: -; V: TRBV13; J: TRBJ1-2; CDR3: CASRSPKPILNRVRGYTF; DNA: TGTGCCAGCAGGTCCCCAAAACCCATTCTCAACAGGGTAAGGGGCTACACCTTC
D: TRBD2; size: -; V: TRBV4-2; J: TRBJ2-3; CDR3: CASSQEYSGGFTDTQYF; DNA: TGTGCCAGCAGCCAAGAATATAGCGGGGGATTCACAGATACGCAGTATTTT
D: TRBD1; size: -; V: TRBV9; J: TRBJ1-2; CDR3: CASSVSATGGEYGYTF; DNA: TGTGCCAGCAGCGTATCTGCGACAGGGGGCGAGTATGGCTACACCTTC
D: TRBD1; size: -; V: TRBV29-1; J: TRBJ2-1; CDR3: CSVLRTGGNEQFF; DNA: TGCAGCGTCCTAAGGACAGGGGGGAATGAGCAGTTCTTC
D: TRBD1; size: -; V: TRBV29-1; J: TRBJ1-2; CDR3: CSVVYQGDYGYTF; DNA: TGCAGCGTGGTTTACCAGGGGGACTATGGCTACACCTTC
D: -; size: -; V: TRBV7-2; J: TRBJ2-5; CDR3: CASSLDLGELTQYF; DNA: TGTGCCAGCAGCTTAGATCTCGGGGAGTTAACCCAGTACTTC
D: TRBD1; size: few; V: TRBV5-5; J: TRBJ1-5; CDR3: CASSNERTGIQPQHF; DNA: TGTGCCAGCAGCAACGAAAGGACAGGGATTCAGCCCCAGCATTTT
D: -; size: -; V: TRBV18; J: TRBJ2-3; CDR3: CASSPAGVVTDTQYF; DNA: TGTGCCAGCTCACCAGCAGGGGTGGTCACAGATACGCAGTATTTT
D: TRBD1; size: -; V: TRBV7-6; J: TRBJ2-7; CDR3: CASSPGTGVYF; DNA: TGTGCCAGCAGCCCCGGGACAGGTGTCTACTTC
D: -; size: once; V: TRBV2; J: TRBJ1-5; CDR3: CASSEVRVTNQPQHF; DNA: TGTGCCAGCAGTGAAGTCAGGGTTACAAATCAGCCCCAGCATTTT
D: -; size: -; V: TRBV6-5; J: TRBJ2-7; CDR3: CASRREPDYEQYF; DNA: TGTGCCAGCAGGAGGGAACCGGACTACGAGCAGTACTTC
D: TRBD1; size: -; V: TRBV7-8; J: TRBJ2-7; CDR3: CASTDRAVGQYF; DNA: TGTGCCAGCACGGACAGGGCGGTGGGACAGTACTTC
D: TRBD1; size: -; V: TRBV19; J: TRBJ2-3; CDR3: CASEGQGGADTQYF; DNA: TGTGCCAGCGAGGGACAGGGGGGAGCAGATACGCAGTATTTT
D: -; size: -; V: TRBV19; J: TRBJ1-5; CDR3: CASSPRRGPDQPQHF; DNA: TGTGCCAGTAGCCCTCGACGAGGTCCGGATCAGCCCCAGCATTTT
D: TRBD1; size: -; V: TRBV6-1; J: TRBJ1-6; CDR3: CAAGTGDLNSPLHF; DNA: TGTGCGGCGGGGACAGGGGATCTTAATTCACCCCTCCACTTT
D: -; size: -; V: TRBV2; J: TRBJ2-7; CDR3: CASRGQGIDSYEQYF; DNA: TGTGCCAGCAGGGGGCAGGGAATAGATTCCTACGAGCAGTACTTC